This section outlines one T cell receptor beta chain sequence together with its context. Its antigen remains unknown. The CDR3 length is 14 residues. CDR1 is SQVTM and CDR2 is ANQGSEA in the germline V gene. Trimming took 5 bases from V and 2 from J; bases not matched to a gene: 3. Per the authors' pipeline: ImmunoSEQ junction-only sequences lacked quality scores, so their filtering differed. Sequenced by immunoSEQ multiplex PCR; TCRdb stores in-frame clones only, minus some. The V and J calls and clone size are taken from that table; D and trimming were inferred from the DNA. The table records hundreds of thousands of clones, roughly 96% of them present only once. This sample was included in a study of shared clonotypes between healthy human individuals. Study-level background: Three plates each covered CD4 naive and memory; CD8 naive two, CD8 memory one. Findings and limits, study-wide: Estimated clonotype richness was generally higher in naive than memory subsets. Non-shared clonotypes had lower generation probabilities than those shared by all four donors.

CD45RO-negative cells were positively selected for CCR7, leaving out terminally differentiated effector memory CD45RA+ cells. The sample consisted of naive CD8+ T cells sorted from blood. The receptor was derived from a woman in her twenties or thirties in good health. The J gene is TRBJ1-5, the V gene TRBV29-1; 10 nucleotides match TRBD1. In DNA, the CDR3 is TGCAGCGTTACCGGGACAGGGGGCAATCAGCCCCAGCATTTT. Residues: CSVTGTGGNQPQHF.